Following are 27 T cell receptor beta chains from one sample sequenced in a study of blood T cell repertoires in COVID-19. Only in-frame clones appear in the TCRdb table, and some are missing; sequencing was by immunoSEQ multiplex PCR. This table has some 160,000 clones, approximately 88% appearing once. The sequenced material came from PBMCs or T cells enriched from blood (not recorded which). Receptors originate from a woman aged 45-59 years who had recovered from COVID-19.

The rearrangement links TRBV7-6 to TRBJ1-5, with 8 bases aligning to TRBD1. Trimming cost V 5 bases and J 1 base; bases outside gene matches: 4. Germline V gene sequence: CDR1 SGHVS, CDR2 FNYEAQ. The CDR3 consists of 15 residues. The CDR3 is CASSLGQGSNQPQHF. The CDR3 DNA reads TGTGCCAGCAGCCTAGGACAGGGAAGCAATCAGCCCCAGCATTTT. The variable domain in full, completed from reference TRBV7-6 and TRBJ1-5, reads GAGVSQSPRYKVTKRGQDVALRCDPISGHVSLYWYRQALGQGPEFLTYFNYEAQQDKSGLPNDRFSAERPEGSISTLTIQRTEQRDSAMYRCASSLGQGSNQPQHFGDGTRLSIL.

This chain uses TRBV19 with TRBJ1-1; D not resolved. V lost 6 bases, J lost 4 bases, and 6 bases lay in between. The germline CDR1 and CDR2 sequences are LNHDA and SQIVND (reference sequence). The CDR3 consists of 11 residues. The CDR3 region is CASSPRTEAFF. CDR3 bases: TGTGCCAGTAGCCCCCGCACTGAAGCTTTCTTT.

V gene TRBV19 combines with J gene TRBJ1-5; weak D call: TRBD1 (6 bases). Germline V gene lookup returns CDR1 LNHDA and CDR2 SQIVND (reference sequence). This CDR3 has 14 residues. V lost 10 bases, J lost 4 bases, and 17 bases lay in between. CDR3 DNA sequence: TGTGCCACTCGGACAGCGACTGTTAATCAGCCCCAGCATTTT. Amino acids: CATRTATVNQPQHF.

The chain has TRBV7-9 and TRBJ1-1; D is unclear. Trimming stripped 5 bases from V and 0 bases from J, with 4 bases between. Germline V gene data show CDR1 as SEHNR and CDR2 as FQNEAQ (reference sequence). The CDR3 has 12 amino acids. DNA of the CDR3: TGTGCCAGCAGCCTGTTGAACACTGAAGCTTTCTTT. This encodes CASSLLNTEAFF. The variable domain in full, with the rest retrieved from reference TRBV7-9 and TRBJ1-1, is DTGVSQNPRHKITKRGQNVTFRCDPISEHNRLYWYRQTLGQGPEFLTYFQNEAQLEKSRLLSDRFSAERPKGSFSTLEIQRTEQGDSAMYLCASSLLNTEAFFGQGTRLTVV.

The chain uses TRBV10-3 and TRBJ1-6; TRBD1 is a possible D gene (5 bases). CDR3 length: 13 residues. Germline V gene data show CDR1 as ENHRY and CDR2 as SYGVKD. V was pared by 8 bases and J by 5 bases, with 10 bases between. The CDR3 sequence: CAIRTTDNSPLHF. DNA for the CDR3: TGTGCCATCCGAACGACAGATAATTCACCCCTCCACTTT.

The gene calls are TRBV18 and TRBJ2-7; TRBD2 matches 8 bases. CDR1 is KGHSH and CDR2 is LQKENI in the germline V gene. Trimming removed 5 bases from V and 3 bases from J; junction bases left unmatched: 6. The CDR3 contains 14 residues. Here the CDR3 reads CASSTGRAGYEQYF. CDR3 DNA sequence: TGTGCCAGCTCAACCGGGAGGGCGGGCTACGAGCAGTACTTC.

The V and J genes are TRBV5-6 and TRBJ2-5, with D possibly TRBD1 on 6 matching bases. Looked up from germline, CDR1 is SGHDT and CDR2 is YYEEEE. The V end was cut by 4 bases, the J end by 4 bases, with 17 bases between. The CDR3 runs to 15 residues. Here the CDR3 DNA reads TGTGCCAGCAGCGGAACACAGGGCCCGGGAGAGACCCAGTACTTC. Protein product: CASSGTQGPGETQYF.

The count of this clone is one. The chain is built from TRBV25-1 and TRBJ1-1; D gene ambiguous. The CDR3 has 14 amino acids. Germline loops: CDR1 MGHDK, CDR2 SYGVNS. Trimming pared 3 bases from V and 0 bases from J, leaving 8 bases between. Written as DNA, the CDR3 is TGTGCCAGCAGTGATCTACAGATGAACACTGAAGCTTTCTTT. Translated, it gives CASSDLQMNTEAFF.

V is TRBV23-1 and J is TRBJ1-2; 10 bases are a match to TRBD1. TRBV23-1 is assigned to the ORF class and has an uncertain function. Unmatched junction bases numbered 10, after V lost 7 bases and J lost 5 bases. The CDR3 contains 15 residues. DNA for the CDR3: TGCGCCAGCAATGCTCAATCGGGACAGGGGTATGGCTACACCTTC. This encodes CASNAQSGQGYGYTF.

The chain links TRBV7-9 to TRBJ1-2; 9 positions agree with TRBD1. Germline CDR1 is SEHNR and CDR2 is FQNEAQ (reference sequence). J was trimmed by 4 bases and V by 5 bases; bases with no gene match: 11. The CDR3 is 16 residues long. CDR3 amino acids: CASSPQDRGLPYGYTF. As DNA, the CDR3 is TGTGCCAGCAGCCCTCAGGACAGGGGACTTCCCTATGGCTACACCTTC.

This chain links TRBV27 with TRBJ1-5, with 9 bases that match TRBD1. The CDR3 has 16 amino acids. Germline V gene data show CDR1 as MNHEY and CDR2 as SMNVEV (reference sequence). Trimming removed 6 bases from V and 1 base from J; junction bases left unmatched: 7. The CDR3 protein is CASREGQGVSNQPQHF. The DNA of the CDR3 is TGTGCCAGCAGGGAGGGACAGGGAGTCAGCAATCAGCCCCAGCATTTT.

The rearrangement links TRBV3-1 (or the pseudogene TRBV3-2) to TRBJ1-5; no definite D call. The CDR3 loop spans 14 amino acids. V lost 0 bases and J 6 bases, leaving 9 bases between the germline ends. CDR1 LGHDT and CDR2 YNNKEL come from the germline V gene (reference sequence). CDR3 sequence (DNA): TGTGCCAGCAGCCAAGATAGGGCGGGTCAGCCCCAGCATTTT. It translates to CASSQDRAGQPQHF.

This chain links TRBV24-1 with TRBJ2-1; D might be TRBD2 (5 bases). In germline, CDR1 is KGHDR, CDR2 SFDVKD. With 1 base removed from V and 0 bases from J, the gap between germline ends came to 9 bases. This CDR3 has 16 residues. CDR3 bases: TGTGCCACCAGTGATTTAAAAAGCGGCTCCTACAATGAGCAGTTCTTC. It yields the protein CATSDLKSGSYNEQFF.

The chain links TRBV4-3 to TRBJ1-2; unclear D gene. The germline V gene has CDR1 LGHNA and CDR2 YSLEER. The CDR3 has 15 amino acids. Trimming left V 1 base short and J 4 bases short, with 13 bases between. CDR3 coding DNA: TGCGCCAGCAGCCAAGGACTTTCTGGTGGCTATGGCTACACCTTC. Translating it yields CASSQGLSGGYGYTF.

The rearrangement joins TRBV4-3 to TRBJ2-1; 10 bases are shared with TRBD2. The CDR3 consists of 17 residues. J was trimmed by 5 bases and V by 0 bases; bases with no gene match: 7. In germline, CDR1 is LGHNA, CDR2 YSLEER. The CDR3 DNA reads TGCGCCAGCAGCCAAGATTTGTGGACTAGCGGAGACAATGAGCAGTTCTTC. Translating it yields CASSQDLWTSGDNEQFF.

The J gene is TRBJ1-6, the V gene TRBV14; TRBD1 might be the D (5 bases). Germline CDR1 reads SGHDN; CDR2 reads FVKESK. V lost 0 bases and J 9 bases, leaving 15 bases between the germline ends. The CDR3 consists of 16 residues. In nucleotides, the CDR3 is TGTGCCAGCAGCCAAGATTGGTTTCAAGGGGTTTCACCCCTCCACTTT. It specifies CASSQDWFQGVSPLHF.

V usage is TRBV18 and J usage is TRBJ2-5, with TRBD1 matching 7 bases. The germline gives CDR1 KGHSH, CDR2 LQKENI. J gave up 4 bases and V 3 bases, and 5 bases lay outside the gene matches. The CDR3 runs 14 residues. CDR3 nucleotide sequence: TGTGCCAGCTCACCCCAGGGGGTCTCAGAGACCCAGTACTTC. This translates into CASSPQGVSETQYF.

The gene calls are TRBV7-9 and TRBJ2-3; 11 nucleotides align to TRBD2. The CDR3 length is 15 residues. The trim removed 5 bases at V and 3 bases at J, leaving 4 bases unmatched. From germline, CDR1 is SEHNR and CDR2 FQNEAQ (reference sequence). The CDR3 coding sequence is TGTGCCAGCAGCCTGACTAGCGGGGAGACAGATACGCAGTATTTT. It encodes CASSLTSGETDTQYF.

The chain links TRBV7-2 to TRBJ1-2, with TRBD1 identical over 10 bases. Trimming cost V 4 bases and J 8 bases; bases outside gene matches: 10. The germline V gene encodes CDR1 SGHTA and CDR2 FQGNSA. This CDR3 has 15 amino acids. The CDR3 is CASSSPSTGGWGYTF. The CDR3 DNA sequence: TGTGCCAGCAGCTCCCCCTCGACAGGGGGCTGGGGCTACACCTTC.

This chain connects TRBV18 to TRBJ2-5, with D perhaps TRBD1 (5 bases). The CDR3 contains 17 residues. V dropped 6 bases and J dropped 4 bases, with 24 bases sitting between them. In germline, CDR1 is KGHSH, CDR2 LQKENI. The CDR3 DNA reads TGTGCCAGCTCTCCCAGACCGCCCTCTGTGGGGCCAGAGACCCAGTACTTC. Translating gives CASSPRPPSVGPETQYF.

This chain joins TRBV13 and TRBJ2-5, with a possible D match to TRBD1 (6 bases). CDR1 is PRHDT and CDR2 is FYEKMQ in the germline V gene (reference sequence). V lost 5 bases to trimming and J lost 4 bases, with 17 bases between them. The CDR3 has 15 residues. CDR3 coding DNA: TGTGCCAGCAGCCGCCGGACAGTATTGGGAGAGACCCAGTACTTC. This gives the protein CASSRRTVLGETQYF.

In its sample, this clone was seen once. This sequence joins TRBV5-4 and TRBJ1-2, with D hard to call. Trimming shortened V by 0 bases and J by 8 bases, and 14 bases separated the two germline ends. This CDR3 is 14 amino acids long. Germline V gene data show CDR1 as SGHNT and CDR2 as YYREEE (reference sequence). The CDR3 nucleotides read TGTGCCAGCAGCTTGGCCGGGAGCCTTAAGGGCTACACCTTC. This codes for CASSLAGSLKGYTF. The entire variable domain, with the rest obtained from reference TRBV5-4 and TRBJ1-2, is as follows: ETGVTQSPTHLIKTRGQQVTLRCSSQSGHNTVSWYQQALGQGPQFIFQYYREEENGRGNFPPRFSGLQFPNYSSELNVNALELDDSALYLCASSLAGSLKGYTFGSGTRLTVV.

This chain connects TRBV19 to TRBJ1-2, with D possibly being TRBD1 (6 bases). CDR3 length: 14 amino acids. Germline lookup yields CDR1 LNHDA and CDR2 SQIVND (reference sequence). The V gene lost 10 bases and the J gene lost 4 bases, with 19 bases spanning the gap. The CDR3 reads CATRDNSPPYGYTF. Written as DNA, the CDR3 is TGTGCCACCCGGGACAACTCCCCTCCCTATGGCTACACCTTC.

This chain connects TRBV11-3 to TRBJ2-2; D is perhaps TRBD1 (5 bases). Trimming took 3 bases from V and 7 from J, leaving 15 bases between them. The germline V gene encodes CDR1 SGHNT and CDR2 YENEEA. The CDR3 is 15 amino acids. The CDR3 reads CASSFDRGGYGELFF. The CDR3 nucleotides are TGTGCCAGCAGCTTTGATAGGGGTGGATACGGGGAGCTGTTTTTT.

This chain uses TRBV7-2 with TRBJ1-5; D remains unclear. Per germline, CDR1 SGHTA and CDR2 FQGNSA. The V gene lost 5 bases and the J gene lost 2 bases, with 16 bases spanning the gap. This CDR3 region has 16 residues. The CDR3 DNA reads TGTGCCAGCAGCCTCACGGGAGGGCTCGGCAATCAGCCCCAGCATTTT. Its protein product is CASSLTGGLGNQPQHF.

The V gene is TRBV25-1, the J gene TRBJ2-2; D gene uncertain. Germline-derived CDR1 and CDR2 are MGHDK and SYGVNS. This CDR3 comprises 14 residues. The ends were cut back, 3 bases at V and 1 base at J, with 6 bases in the middle. This CDR3 is CASSDRRNTGELFF. Written as DNA, the CDR3 is TGTGCCAGCAGTGACCGGAGGAACACCGGGGAGCTGTTTTTT.

The chain couples TRBV4-3 to TRBJ1-2; tentative D call: TRBD1 (5 bases). In germline, CDR1 is LGHNA, CDR2 YSLEER. V was cut by 0 bases and J by 1 base, with 18 bases left in between. The CDR3 sequence is 18 residues long. This chain's CDR3 is CASSQDFDSQPYNYGYTF. In DNA, the CDR3 is TGCGCCAGCAGCCAAGATTTCGACAGCCAACCCTATAACTATGGCTACACCTTC.